These 22 T cell receptor beta chains were sequenced from one sample in a study of blood T cell repertoires in COVID-19 (dated by TCRdb to 2019 to 2021). Library prep was done by the immunoSEQ multiplex PCR assay. TCRdb provides this immuneACCESS table in a form limited to in-frame rearrangements. Some clones are lacking; in checked studies, under half of them reflect an unresolved V gene, and why the rest are absent is not known. For this sample the table gives 400,000 to 450,000 clones, of which about nine tenths were detected only once. Approximately 1.5% of the sample is taken by the ten largest. The sample was peripheral blood. The receptors were sampled from a woman aged 40 to 50 with COVID-19, enrolled during active disease.

This chain joins TRBV11-1 and TRBJ2-7, with 7 bases identical to TRBD1. V shed 1 base, J shed 1 base, and the junction held 4 bases outside the gene matches. The CDR3 has 15 residues. CDR1 SGHAT and CDR2 FQDESV come from the germline V gene (reference sequence). For the CDR3, the DNA is TGTGCCAGCAGCTTAGGCCGGACAGGTTCCTACGAGCAGTACTTC. Translating it yields CASSLGRTGSYEQYF.

This chain connects TRBV11-2 to TRBJ1-1, with 8 positions matching TRBD1. After removal of 3 bases from V and 6 bases from J, the junction contained 6 bases not matched to a gene. Germline values: CDR1 SGHAT, CDR2 FQNNGV. The CDR3 loop spans 14 amino acids. In DNA, the CDR3 is TGTGCCAGCAGCTTCGTCAGGGGGCTGTCTGAAGCTTTCTTT. The encoded protein is CASSFVRGLSEAFF.

This clone turned up a few times. In DNA form, the CDR3 reads TGTGCCAGCACTATTCGAGCGGGACCATACGAGCAGTACTTC. Translated: CASTIRAGPYEQYF. V and J are TRBV28 and TRBJ2-7; the match to TRBD2 covers 7 bases. Trimming cost V 7 bases and J 4 bases; bases outside gene matches: 10. CDR3 length: 14 amino acids. The germline gives CDR1 MDHEN, CDR2 SYDVKM.

The rearrangement uses TRBV15 and TRBJ2-3, with D uncertain. Trimming stripped 0 bases from V and 0 bases from J, with 10 bases between. Germline CDR1 LNHNV, CDR2 YYDKDF (reference sequence). This CDR3 comprises 16 residues. In nucleotides, the CDR3 is TGTGCCACCAGCAGAGATAGAACGGGTAGCACAGATACGCAGTATTTT. This gives the protein CATSRDRTGSTDTQYF.

The V gene is TRBV2, the J gene TRBJ2-7; 10 bases line up with TRBD2. The CDR3 is 15 residues long. Germline values: CDR1 SNHLY, CDR2 FYNNEI. The trim removed 6 bases at V and 3 bases at J, leaving 8 bases unmatched. This chain's CDR3 is CASSDGTSANYEQYF. CDR3 bases: TGTGCCAGCAGCGACGGGACTAGCGCAAACTACGAGCAGTACTTC. The whole variable domain, remainder taken from reference TRBV2 and TRBJ2-7, is EPEVTQTPSHQVTQMGQEVILRCVPISNHLYFYWYRQILGQKVEFLVSFYNNEISEKSEIFDDQFSVERPDGSNFTLKIRSTKLEDSAMYFCASSDGTSANYEQYFGPGTRLTVT.

The chain carries TRBV2 and TRBJ1-3, with D uncertain. Trimming left V 2 bases short and J 2 bases short, with 10 bases between. The CDR3 runs to 15 residues. Germline-derived CDR1 and CDR2 are SNHLY and FYNNEI. In nucleotides, the CDR3 is TGTGCCAGCAGTGAACGTGGCCCTGCTGGAAACACCATATATTTT. Translating gives CASSERGPAGNTIYF. Together with reference TRBV2 and TRBJ1-3, the CDR3 gives the full variable domain: EPEVTQTPSHQVTQMGQEVILRCVPISNHLYFYWYRQILGQKVEFLVSFYNNEISEKSEIFDDQFSVERPDGSNFTLKIRSTKLEDSAMYFCASSERGPAGNTIYFGEGSWLTVV.

The chain recombines TRBV4-3 with TRBJ2-2; D is ambiguous. V gave up 2 bases and J gave up 4 bases, with 5 bases separating them. CDR3 length: 13 amino acids. Germline-derived CDR1 and CDR2 are LGHNA and YSLEER. CDR3 sequence reads: CASSQLATGELFF. Written as DNA, the CDR3 is TGCGCCAGCAGCCAATTAGCCACCGGGGAGCTGTTTTTT.

The rearrangement uses TRBV5-4 and TRBJ2-3; 7 bases are a match to TRBD2. The CDR3 has 15 residues. Germline CDR1 SGHNT, CDR2 YYREEE (reference sequence). Trimming took 2 bases from V and 4 from J; bases not matched to a gene: 7. The CDR3 is CASSFGGGGADTQYF. The CDR3 nucleotides read TGTGCCAGCAGCTTTGGGGGGGGAGGCGCAGATACGCAGTATTTT.

The chain joins TRBV7-3 to TRBJ1-2; D is unclear. V lost 2 bases and J lost 12, with 16 bases in between. The V gene's germline CDR1 is SGHTA and CDR2 FQGTGA. The CDR3 sequence is 13 residues long. The CDR3 sequence is CASSLGGSPPNTF. CDR3 sequence (DNA): TGTGCCAGCAGCTTAGGCGGATCACCCCCTAACACCTTC.

CDR3 amino acids: CASSFGDRVSSDGYTF. The DNA for the CDR3 is TGTGCCAGCAGTTTTGGGGACAGGGTGTCCAGTGATGGCTACACCTTC. The chain has TRBV28 and TRBJ1-2, with 9 bases identical to TRBD1. Germline assignment: CDR1 MDHEN and CDR2 SYDVKM. CDR3 length: 16 residues. With V trimmed by 3 bases and J by 6 bases, 11 bases remained unmatched.

This sequence joins TRBV28 and TRBJ2-1; 9 bases are a match to TRBD1. V lost 6 bases to trimming and J lost 9 bases; unmatched junction nucleotides: 12. Germline values: CDR1 MDHEN, CDR2 SYDVKM. CDR3 length: 15 residues. The CDR3 region is CASSSGQGVPLEQFF. In DNA, the CDR3 is TGTGCCAGCAGCTCGGGACAGGGTGTCCCTCTTGAGCAGTTCTTC.

A single count supports this clone. The chain uses TRBV14 and TRBJ1-4; 8 positions match TRBD1. Germline V gene sequence: CDR1 SGHDN, CDR2 FVKESK. The CDR3 covers 15 residues. The junction had 8 bases not matched to a gene; V was cut back by 3 bases and J by 8 bases. The CDR3 DNA reads as TGTGCCAGCAGCCAGCGGACAGGGCACTTGGAAAAACTGTTTTTT. Amino acids: CASSQRTGHLEKLFF.

The J gene is TRBJ1-1, the V gene TRBV19; 12 bases fit TRBD1. The CDR3 contains 15 residues. Germline loops: CDR1 LNHDA, CDR2 SQIVND (reference sequence). V shed 7 bases and J 5 bases; nucleotides not matched to a gene: 8. CDR3 sequence: CASTYRDRGQTEAFF. The CDR3 DNA sequence: TGTGCCAGTACTTACCGGGACAGGGGGCAGACTGAAGCTTTCTTT.

The J gene is TRBJ1-1, the V gene TRBV19; 10 bases match TRBD1. The CDR3 runs to 15 residues. Germline lookup yields CDR1 LNHDA and CDR2 SQIVND (reference sequence). V lost 3 bases and J lost 1; bases outside the gene matches: 2. DNA for the CDR3: TGTGCCAGTAGTATCCGGGACAGGGGGAACACTGAAGCTTTCTTT. Translating gives CASSIRDRGNTEAFF.

The chain employs TRBV5-4 and TRBJ1-6, with 10 bases fitting TRBD1. Per germline, CDR1 SGHNT and CDR2 YYREEE (reference sequence). The CDR3 totals 15 residues. J lost 7 bases, V lost 4 bases, and 5 bases had no gene match. The CDR3 sequence: CASSIGQGGNSPLHF. The CDR3 bases are TGTGCCAGCAGCATCGGACAGGGGGGCAATTCACCCCTCCACTTT.

V is TRBV11-2 and J is TRBJ1-2; D is ambiguous. CDR3 length: 12 residues. V was clipped by 2 bases and J by 6 bases, with 7 bases between them. Germline assignment: CDR1 SGHAT and CDR2 FQNNGV. The CDR3 sequence is CASSLTENGYTF. The CDR3 DNA follows: TGTGCCAGCAGCTTAACAGAGAATGGCTACACCTTC.

This chain joins TRBV10-3 and TRBJ2-3; D gene unclear. The germline V gene encodes CDR1 ENHRY and CDR2 SYGVKD. Trimming took 0 bases from V and 4 from J, leaving 11 bases between them. CDR3 length equals 15 residues. Here the CDR3 reads CAISESLAVADTQYF. DNA for the CDR3: TGTGCCATCAGTGAGTCTTTAGCCGTAGCAGATACGCAGTATTTT.

The chain is built from TRBV5-1 and TRBJ2-3; the match to TRBD2 covers 12 bases. With 2 bases clipped from V and 2 bases from J, the junction kept 3 bases outside the gene matches. CDR1 is SGHRS, CDR2 YFSETQ, per germline. The CDR3 length is 16 residues. The CDR3 DNA reads TGCGCCAGCAGCTTCGGACTAGCGGGGTACACAGATACGCAGTATTTT. It specifies CASSFGLAGYTDTQYF.

The rearrangement links TRBV14 to TRBJ2-5; D not certain. V lost 4 bases and J lost 1, with 7 bases in between. There are 13 residues in the CDR3. Germline V CDR1 and CDR2: SGHDN, FVKESK. Here the CDR3 DNA reads TGTGCCAGCAGCCCAAACTCCCAAGAGACCCAGTACTTC. It is translated as CASSPNSQETQYF.

J is TRBJ2-7 and V is TRBV2, with a possible D match to TRBD1 (5 bases). The CDR3 consists of 13 residues. Trimming left V 10 bases short and J 0 bases short, with 13 bases between. Germline CDR1 is SNHLY and CDR2 is FYNNEI. The CDR3 region is CATRRTFSYEQYF. CDR3 in DNA: TGTGCCACCCGCCGGACATTCTCCTACGAGCAGTACTTC. The full variable domain, its missing parts supplied by reference TRBV2 and TRBJ2-7, is EPEVTQTPSHQVTQMGQEVILRCVPISNHLYFYWYRQILGQKVEFLVSFYNNEISEKSEIFDDQFSVERPDGSNFTLKIRSTKLEDSAMYFCATRRTFSYEQYFGPGTRLTVT.

The chain links TRBV4-1 to TRBJ2-6, with 9 positions matching TRBD1. The CDR3 spans 19 residues. The germline V gene has CDR1 MGHRA and CDR2 YSYEKL. V lost 1 base, J lost 3 bases, and 10 bases stayed unmatched. CDR3 DNA: TGCGCCAGCAGCCAAGGGGGACAGGGTCGGTTCTTTGGGGCCAACGTCCTGACTTTC. It translates to CASSQGGQGRFFGANVLTF.

This chain uses TRBV7-8 with TRBJ1-2; 10 bases align to TRBD1. The junction had 7 bases not matched to a gene; V was cut back by 5 bases and J by 4 bases. The CDR3 extends over 15 amino acids. The germline V gene has CDR1 SGHVS and CDR2 FQNEAQ. The CDR3 loop reads CASSVGQGPLYGYTF. CDR3 bases: TGTGCCAGCAGCGTGGGACAGGGGCCCCTCTATGGCTACACCTTC.